Each of the 7 T cell receptor beta chains below was sequenced from the same sample in a study of control samples from healthy donors and cancer patients. Here immunoSEQ multiplex PCR was the method, and the copy in TCRdb shows in-frame clones only, minus some. In the table there are roughly 160,000 clones, 96% of which are singletons. Material: blood. These receptors all stem from a woman aged 25 to 39 in good health.

The chain is built from TRBV11-3 and TRBJ2-2, with D possibly TRBD2 on 6 matching bases. Germline CDR1 and CDR2: SGHNT and YENEEA. CDR3 length: 13 residues. Trimming took off 1 base at V and 8 bases at J, with 8 bases between the two ends. The CDR3 bases are TGTGCCAGCAGCTTAGCGGAGGGGGGGGAGCTGTTTTTT. Protein: CASSLAEGGELFF.

The rearrangement joins TRBV5-4 to TRBJ1-6; weak D call: TRBD1 (5 bases). Germline CDR1 SGHNT, CDR2 YYREEE (reference sequence). CDR3 size: 13 residues. V was cut by 5 bases and J by 12 bases, with 15 bases left in between. The CDR3 coding sequence is TGTGCCAGCAGTCGGGACCAATGGGGACCCCTCCACTTT. This encodes CASSRDQWGPLHF.

The chain links TRBV7-8 to TRBJ1-1; the D gene is possibly TRBD1 (5 bases). The V end was cut by 6 bases, the J end by 1 base, with 12 bases between. CDR3 length equals 14 residues. Germline lookup yields CDR1 SGHVS and CDR2 FQNEAQ. The DNA of the CDR3 is TGTGCCAGCAGTCGTGGGGGGACGAACACTGAAGCTTTCTTT. Its protein product is CASSRGGTNTEAFF.

The J gene is TRBJ2-5, the V gene TRBV29-1; D gene ambiguous. The ends were cut back, 4 bases at V and 3 bases at J, with 15 bases in the middle. This CDR3 contains 14 residues. CDR1 is SQVTM, CDR2 ANQGSEA, per germline. CDR3 nucleotide sequence: TGCAGCGTTGCCGCCGACTGGCTTAAAGAGACCCAGTACTTC. This codes for CSVAADWLKETQYF.

The CDR3 reads CASSPKLGQGHRGYTF. For the CDR3, the DNA is TGTGCCAGCAGTCCCAAGCTAGGGCAGGGTCATCGAGGCTACACCTTC. This chain joins TRBV27 and TRBJ1-2, with D maybe TRBD1 (5 bases). Per the germline V gene, CDR1 is MNHEY and CDR2 is SMNVEV (reference sequence). Between the trimmed V and J ends, which lost 5 bases and 8 bases, there was a span of 24 bases. The CDR3 length is 16 residues.

V is TRBV6-6 and J is TRBJ1-1, with 7 bases fitting TRBD1. The CDR3 contains 13 residues. Germline assignment: CDR1 MNHNY and CDR2 SVGAGI (reference sequence). V was clipped by 5 bases and J by 0 bases; unmatched bases: 0. CDR3 amino acids: CASSGTVNTEAFF. DNA of the CDR3: TGTGCCAGCAGTGGGACAGTGAACACTGAAGCTTTCTTT.

This chain links TRBV27 with TRBJ2-7; D is undetermined. The CDR3 runs to 13 residues. V gave up 6 bases and J gave up 2 bases, with 11 bases separating them. Germline lookup yields CDR1 MNHEY and CDR2 SMNVEV (reference sequence). CDR3 nucleotides: TGTGCCAGCAGACTCGACGGTACCTACGAGCAGTACTTC. This codes for CASRLDGTYEQYF.